The 22 T cell receptor beta chains listed next were all sequenced from one sample in a study of CD8 T cells in ankylosing spondylitis. TCRdb redid the calling of the 5' RACE reads with MiXCR, one entry per CDR3 protein. This sample has fewer than 400,000 distinct CDR3 sequences; less than 9.5% occur once, and the top ten carry approximately 14%. Study conclusions and caveats: A motif in TCR beta, a set of fewer than ten highly homologous variants, appeared characteristic of ankylosing spondylitis blood.

These receptors' antigens are unknown. Sequencing was done on a sample of blood, either unsorted or a sorted T cell fraction (not recorded which). These receptors all stem from a male donor with ankylosing spondylitis.

The chain has TRBV7-3 and TRBJ2-1; D is unresolved. CDR1 and CDR2 (germline): SGHTA, FQGTGA. CDR3 size: 17 residues. V lost 2 bases and J lost 0, with 14 bases in between. CDR3 sequence reads: CASSLGVGASSYNEQFF. Here the CDR3 DNA reads TGTGCCAGCAGCTTAGGGGTGGGCGCAAGCTCCTACAATGAGCAGTTCTTC.

The chain is built from TRBV4-3 and TRBJ1-5; D not certain. V shed 8 bases and J shed 5 bases, with 13 bases lying between them. The CDR3 contains 13 residues. The V gene's germline CDR1 is LGHNA and CDR2 YSLEER. DNA for the CDR3: TGCGCCAGCGGATTTCTAGGTGATCAGCCCCAGCATTTT. Translated: CASGFLGDQPQHF.

This clonotype came up a few times. V gene TRBV3-1 combines with J gene TRBJ2-7; 9 positions agree with TRBD2. V lost 3 bases and J lost 4; bases outside the gene matches: 7. CDR1 and CDR2 from the germline V gene are LGHDT and YNNKEL (reference sequence). The CDR3 loop spans 15 amino acids. The CDR3 coding sequence is TGTGCCAGCAGCCAGAACCCTAGCGGGACTTACGAGCAGTACTTC. This encodes CASSQNPSGTYEQYF.

This clonotype was counted a few times. V and J are TRBV7-2 and TRBJ2-3; 7 bases match TRBD1. This CDR3 has 16 amino acids. Germline V gene data show CDR1 as SGHTA and CDR2 as FQGNSA. The trim removed 5 bases at V and 1 base at J, leaving 9 bases unmatched. This CDR3 is CASSREGARGTDTQYF. CDR3 sequence (DNA): TGTGCCAGCAGCCGTGAGGGGGCGCGTGGCACAGATACGCAGTATTTT. Full variable domain (rest looked up from reference TRBV7-2 and TRBJ2-3): GAGVSQSPSNKVTEKGKDVELRCDPISGHTALYWYRQSLGQGLEFLIYFQGNSAPDKSGLPSDRFSAERTGGSVSTLTIQRTQQEDSAVYLCASSREGARGTDTQYFGPGTRLTVL.

This clonotype was recorded at least ten times. The genes are TRBV6-5 and TRBJ1-5, with D tentatively TRBD1 (5 bases). Germline CDR1 and CDR2: MNHEY and SVGAGI. The CDR3 has 15 amino acids. V lost 0 bases and J 1 base, leaving 7 bases between the germline ends. The CDR3: CASSYSGASNQPQHF. The CDR3, as DNA: TGTGCCAGCAGTTACTCAGGGGCCAGCAATCAGCCCCAGCATTTT.

This clonotype was picked up a small number of times. The chain uses TRBV7-2 and TRBJ2-1; D gene unclear. The CDR3 is 11 residues long. The germline V gene encodes CDR1 SGHTA and CDR2 FQGNSA. The V and J ends lost 3 bases and 6 bases respectively, with 3 bases between them. In DNA, the CDR3 is TGTGCCAGCAGCTTTTTCAATGAGCAGTTCTTC. Translating it yields CASSFFNEQFF.

This clonotype was seen a handful of times. This chain joins TRBV5-1 and TRBJ2-2; 7 nucleotides line up with TRBD2. The trim removed 2 bases at V and 4 bases at J, leaving 8 bases unmatched. CDR1 and CDR2 (germline): SGHRS, YFSETQ. The CDR3 is 16 residues long. The CDR3 nucleotides read TGCGCCAGCAGCTTCAGGACTAGTGGCAGCACCGGGGAGCTGTTTTTT. Protein product: CASSFRTSGSTGELFF.

This clonotype has a handful of counts. This rearrangement joins TRBV12-3 or TRBV12-4 to TRBJ2-1; possibly TRBD2 for D (6 bases). Trimming shortened V by 6 bases and J by 9 bases, and 12 bases separated the two germline ends. The CDR3 consists of 12 residues. For the CDR3, the DNA is TGTGCCAGCAGAGGCGGGGTGACTGAGCAGTTCTTC. This gives the protein CASRGGVTEQFF.

This clonotype was seen repeatedly, ten times or more. The V call is TRBV12-3 or TRBV12-4, the J call TRBJ1-5; D may be TRBD1 (5 bases). V lost 6 bases and J 2 bases, leaving 20 bases between the germline ends. This CDR3 is built from 17 residues. The CDR3 spells CASSSLGWGIRNQPQHF. As DNA, the CDR3 is TGTGCCAGCAGCTCACTGGGGTGGGGGATCCGCAATCAGCCCCAGCATTTT.

This clonotype was seen a few times. The J gene is TRBJ2-7, the V gene TRBV7-3, with D possibly being TRBD1 (6 bases). This CDR3 is 13 amino acids long. Trimming shortened V by 1 base and J by 3 bases, and 7 bases separated the two germline ends. Germline V lookup: CDR1 SGHTA, CDR2 FQGTGA. CDR3 nucleotides: TGTGCCAGCAGCTTAAGCAGGGGCTACGAGCAGTACTTC. This translates into CASSLSRGYEQYF.

This chain links TRBV6-1 with TRBJ2-5, with 7 nucleotides matching TRBD2. CDR1 and CDR2 from the germline V gene are MNHNS and SASEGT. The CDR3 has 15 residues. V was clipped by 6 bases and J by 5 bases; unmatched bases: 12. The CDR3 loop reads CASRTQAGAIETQYF. Written as DNA, the CDR3 is TGTGCCAGCAGGACTCAGGCGGGAGCGATTGAGACCCAGTACTTC.

A few counts support this clonotype. This chain uses TRBV7-6 with TRBJ2-5; 11 bases line up with TRBD2. Germline loops: CDR1 SGHVS, CDR2 FNYEAQ. The V and J ends lost 4 bases and 5 bases, in that order; junction bases with no gene match: 6. The CDR3 has 15 residues. CDR3 DNA: TGTGCCAGCAGCTCGCTGACTAGCGGGATTGAGACCCAGTACTTC. It yields the protein CASSSLTSGIETQYF.

This clonotype appeared a few times. The V gene is TRBV6-1, the J gene TRBJ2-2; D is perhaps TRBD2 (6 bases). V was trimmed by 8 bases and J by 2 bases, leaving 15 bases between them. From germline, CDR1 is MNHNS and CDR2 SASEGT. This CDR3 has 15 residues. CDR3 nucleotide sequence: TGTGCCAGCTTGGGGAGGCGGGAAAACACCGGGGAGCTGTTTTTT. As protein: CASLGRRENTGELFF.

This clonotype was detected ten times or more. The chain joins TRBV12-3 or TRBV12-4 to TRBJ1-1; TRBD1 is a possible D gene (5 bases). The ends were cut back, 6 bases at V and 4 bases at J, with 18 bases in the middle. The CDR3 has 15 amino acids. CDR3 loop: CASSLGWGRGTEAFF. CDR3 sequence (DNA): TGTGCCAGCAGCCTAGGGTGGGGACGGGGCACTGAAGCTTTCTTT.

The chain has TRBV19 and TRBJ2-2; D call uncertain. Trimming shortened V by 7 bases and J by 1 base, and 19 bases separated the two germline ends. This CDR3 comprises 17 residues. The germline gives CDR1 LNHDA, CDR2 SQIVND (reference sequence). DNA for the CDR3: TGTGCCAGTACCGATAGGTCGCAGAGCTGGAACACCGGGGAGCTGTTTTTT. It codes for CASTDRSQSWNTGELFF.

This clonotype was counted at least ten times. CDR3 sequence reads: CASSQVSWGQGSYEQYF. The CDR3 DNA follows: TGTGCCAGCAGCCAAGTGAGTTGGGGACAGGGGTCCTACGAGCAGTACTTC. This chain joins TRBV4-2 and TRBJ2-7, with 10 bases lining up with TRBD1. The CDR3 totals 17 residues. The V segment lost 1 base and the J segment 1 base; nucleotides outside the gene matches: 7. Germline lookup yields CDR1 LGHNA and CDR2 YNFKEQ.

This clonotype was recorded a few times. The J gene is TRBJ2-7, the V gene TRBV6-5; 8 nucleotides align to TRBD2. The CDR3 spans 15 residues. Per germline, CDR1 MNHEY and CDR2 SVGAGI. J was trimmed by 7 bases and V by 2 bases; bases with no gene match: 10. CDR3 amino acids: CASSYVPGGPREQYF. The CDR3 DNA follows: TGTGCCAGCAGTTACGTACCGGGAGGGCCTCGGGAGCAGTACTTC.

The DNA for the CDR3 is TGTGCCAGCAGCCCTAGCCCGGGAGTCCCCTACAATGAGCAGTTCTTC. It yields the protein CASSPSPGVPYNEQFF. The V call is TRBV9, the J call TRBJ2-1; D is perhaps TRBD2 (6 bases). The CDR3 contains 16 residues. Looked up from germline, CDR1 is SGDLS and CDR2 is YYNGEE. Trimming cost V 4 bases and J 2 bases, with 16 bases left between them.

This clonotype was found many times. V gene TRBV5-1 combines with J gene TRBJ2-3; 9 bases align to TRBD2. Germline V gene lookup returns CDR1 SGHRS and CDR2 YFSETQ. The junction had 12 bases not matched to a gene; V was cut back by 2 bases and J by 2 bases. The CDR3 spans 18 residues. As DNA, the CDR3 is TGCGCCAGCAGCTTCCTCCCCTCGACTAGCGGAATCACAGATACGCAGTATTTT. Protein: CASSFLPSTSGITDTQYF.

Only a few counts were recorded for this clonotype. V is TRBV5-1 and J is TRBJ2-2; tentative D call: TRBD1 (5 bases). This CDR3 has 15 residues. Germline assignment: CDR1 SGHRS and CDR2 YFSETQ. V was cut by 0 bases and J by 6 bases, with 12 bases left in between. This chain's CDR3 is CASSLEGARAGELFF. In nucleotides, the CDR3 is TGCGCCAGCAGCTTGGAAGGGGCGCGTGCCGGGGAGCTGTTTTTT.

The chain carries TRBV7-8 and TRBJ2-7, with 9 bases fitting TRBD2. The CDR3 length is 16 residues. Germline trimming cut 1 base from V and 6 bases from J; bases unmatched to any gene: 10. The germline V gene has CDR1 SGHVS and CDR2 FQNEAQ. The CDR3 sequence is CASSLDLAGNGVEQYF. CDR3 nucleotides: TGTGCCAGCAGCTTAGATCTAGCGGGAAATGGGGTCGAGCAGTACTTC.

The J gene is TRBJ1-1, the V gene TRBV7-9, with D possibly TRBD1 on 6 matching bases. CDR3 size: 14 residues. Germline values: CDR1 SEHNR, CDR2 FQNEAQ (reference sequence). The germline V and J ends were trimmed by 0 bases and 6 bases, with 11 bases remaining between them. The CDR3: CASSLARGRSEAFF. The CDR3 DNA sequence: TGTGCCAGCAGCTTAGCTAGGGGGAGATCTGAAGCTTTCTTT.